This TCR beta chain was identified in a study of blood T cell repertoires in COVID-19. CDR1 LNHDA and CDR2 SQIVND come from the germline V gene (reference sequence). Trimming cost V 2 bases and J 9 bases; bases outside gene matches: 14. This CDR3 region has 17 residues. Per the study methods: Reference gene primer amplification gave estimated nucleated cell counts. Clones were read by immunoSEQ multiplex PCR, and TCRdb kept only the in-frame ones, dropping some. From that table come the V and J calls and clone size; the DNA was used to work out D and trimming. The table has hundreds of thousands of clones, 75% to 90% seen once; the top ten hold roughly 7.8%.

The material sequenced was peripheral blood. The chain uses TRBV19 and TRBJ2-1; 9 bases map to TRBD2. This clonotype originated in a man aged 60 to 69 who had recovered from COVID-19. Here the CDR3 DNA reads TGTGCCAGTAGTATACGGGGAGTAGCGGGGGTTCGCGGTGAGCAGTTCTTC. This sequence encodes CASSIRGVAGVRGEQFF.